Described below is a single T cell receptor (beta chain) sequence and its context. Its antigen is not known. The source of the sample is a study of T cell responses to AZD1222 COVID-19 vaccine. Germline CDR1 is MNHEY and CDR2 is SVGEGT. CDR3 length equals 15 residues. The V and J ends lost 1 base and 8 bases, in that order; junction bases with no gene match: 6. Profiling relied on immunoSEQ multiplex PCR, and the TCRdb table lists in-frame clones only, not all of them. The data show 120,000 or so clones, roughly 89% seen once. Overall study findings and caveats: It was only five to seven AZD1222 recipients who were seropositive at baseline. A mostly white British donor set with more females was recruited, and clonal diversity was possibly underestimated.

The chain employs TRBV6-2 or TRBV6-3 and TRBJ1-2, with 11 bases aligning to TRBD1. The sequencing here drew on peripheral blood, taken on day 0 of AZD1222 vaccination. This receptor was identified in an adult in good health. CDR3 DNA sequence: TGTGCCAGCAGTTACTATGGACAGGGGGCGAACGGCTACACCTTC. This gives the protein CASSYYGQGANGYTF.